This T cell receptor (beta chain) was recorded in a study of blood T cell repertoires in COVID-19. Measured with immunoSEQ multiplex PCR; TCRdb has only the in-frame clones, and not every one. The profile shows about 160,000 clones, 90% of them singletons. V lost 1 base, J lost 1 base, and 13 bases lay in between. The CDR3 has 16 residues. The germline V gene encodes CDR1 KGHSH and CDR2 LQKENI. The TCR comes from a man aged 45-65 years with acute or convalescent COVID-19. Sequences were obtained from peripheral blood. J is TRBJ1-1 and V is TRBV18, with D possibly being TRBD1 (6 bases). CDR3 sequence: CASSPRWGLRNTEAFF. CDR3 coding DNA: TGTGCCAGCTCACCACGTTGGGGGCTCCGGAACACTGAAGCTTTCTTT.